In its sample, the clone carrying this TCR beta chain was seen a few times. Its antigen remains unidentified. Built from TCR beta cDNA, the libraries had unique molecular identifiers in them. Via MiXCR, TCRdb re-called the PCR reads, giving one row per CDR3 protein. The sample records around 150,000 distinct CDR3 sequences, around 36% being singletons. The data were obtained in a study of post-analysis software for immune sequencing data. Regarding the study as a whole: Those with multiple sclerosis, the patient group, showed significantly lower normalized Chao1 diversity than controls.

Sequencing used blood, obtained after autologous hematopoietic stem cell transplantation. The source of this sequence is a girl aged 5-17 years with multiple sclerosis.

The chain's CDR3 is CSARDQPLAEWDEQFF. The CDR3 coding sequence is TGCAGTGCTAGAGATCAGCCGCTAGCGGAGTGGGATGAGCAGTTCTTC. J is TRBJ2-1 and V is TRBV20-1, with 7 bases lining up with TRBD2. CDR3 length: 16 amino acids. In germline, CDR1 is DFQATT, CDR2 SNEGSKA (reference sequence). The V segment lost 0 bases and the J segment 8 bases; nucleotides outside the gene matches: 13.